This is a list of T cell receptor beta chains from one sample in a study of naive and memory T cell subsets. One entry per CDR3 protein, called by TCRdb with MiXCR from the UMI-ligation and nested PCR reads. The sample includes about 120,000 distinct CDR3 sequences, 35% to 40% of them seen just once. The specimen was central memory CD4+ T cells from blood. Receptor source: a human donor in good health. CDR3s include the opening cysteine and the closing phenylalanine or tryptophan. Each record gives: J gene, V gene, clone size, D gene, CDR3 protein, CDR3 DNA. A D gene is named only where the DNA matches it firmly. Clone size appears in some rows only: once, few, many, or a class for an expanded clone.

j_call: TRBJ1-5
v_call: TRBV2
clone_size: .
d_call: .
cdr3_aa: CASRPATGFQPQHF
cdr3_nt: TGTGCCAGCAGACCGGCGACAGGTTTTCAGCCCCAGCATTTT

j_call: TRBJ1-4
v_call: TRBV5-1
clone_size: once
d_call: .
cdr3_aa: CASSFGGDGEKLFF
cdr3_nt: TGCGCCAGCAGCTTTGGTGGGGACGGGGAAAAACTGTTTTTT

j_call: TRBJ2-7
v_call: TRBV14
clone_size: .
d_call: .
cdr3_aa: CASPTSGKGPPYEQYF
cdr3_nt: TGTGCCAGCCCCACGAGTGGGAAGGGGCCCCCCTACGAGCAGTACTTC

j_call: TRBJ2-6
v_call: TRBV12-5
clone_size: .
d_call: TRBD1
cdr3_aa: CASGKGGGQGSGANVLTF
cdr3_nt: TGTGCTAGTGGGAAGGGGGGGGGACAGGGCTCTGGGGCCAACGTCCTGACTTTC

j_call: TRBJ1-1
v_call: TRBV10-2
clone_size: .
d_call: .
cdr3_aa: CASSVKDSTEAFF
cdr3_nt: TGCGCCAGCAGTGTTAAAGACAGCACTGAAGCTTTCTTT

j_call: TRBJ2-2
v_call: TRBV12-3/TRBV12-4
clone_size: .
d_call: TRBD1
cdr3_aa: CASSPLRTGHTGELFF
cdr3_nt: TGTGCCAGCAGTCCTTTACGGACAGGCCACACCGGGGAGCTGTTTTTT

j_call: TRBJ2-2
v_call: TRBV24-1
clone_size: many
d_call: TRBD1
cdr3_aa: CATRRGQGATDGELFF
cdr3_nt: TGTGCCACCAGGCGGGGACAGGGGGCTACTGACGGGGAGCTGTTTTTT

j_call: TRBJ1-2
v_call: TRBV9
clone_size: .
d_call: .
cdr3_aa: CASSPEQGNYGYTF
cdr3_nt: TGTGCCAGCAGCCCCGAGCAGGGAAACTATGGCTACACCTTC

j_call: TRBJ2-3
v_call: TRBV7-2
clone_size: .
d_call: .
cdr3_aa: CASSGNGGTDTQYF
cdr3_nt: TGTGCCAGCAGCGGGAACGGGGGAACAGATACGCAGTATTTT

j_call: TRBJ1-4
v_call: TRBV6-5
clone_size: .
d_call: .
cdr3_aa: CASSRGNEKLFF
cdr3_nt: TGTGCCAGCAGCAGGGGAAATGAAAAACTGTTTTTT